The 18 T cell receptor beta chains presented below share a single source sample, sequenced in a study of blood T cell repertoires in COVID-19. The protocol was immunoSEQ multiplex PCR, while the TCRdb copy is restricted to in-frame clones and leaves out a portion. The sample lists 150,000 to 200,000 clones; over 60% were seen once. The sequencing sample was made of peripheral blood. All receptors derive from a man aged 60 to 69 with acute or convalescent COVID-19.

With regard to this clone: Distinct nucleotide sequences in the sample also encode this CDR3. CDR3 sequence reads: CASSPGTGEEKLFF. DNA for the CDR3: TGTGCCAGCAGTCCAGGGACAGGGGAAGAAAAACTGTTTTTT. The rearrangement links TRBV6-5 to TRBJ1-4; 10 positions match TRBD1. This CDR3 contains 14 residues. Trimming removed 5 bases from V and 8 bases from J; junction bases left unmatched: 5. CDR1 is MNHEY, CDR2 SVGAGI, per germline.

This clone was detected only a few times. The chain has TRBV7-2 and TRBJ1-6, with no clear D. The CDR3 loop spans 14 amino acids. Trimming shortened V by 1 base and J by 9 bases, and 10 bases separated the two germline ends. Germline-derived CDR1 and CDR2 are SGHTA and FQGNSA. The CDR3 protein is CASSLERAGSPLHF. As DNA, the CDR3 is TGTGCCAGCAGCTTAGAGCGGGCGGGTTCACCCCTCCACTTT.

CDR3 amino acids: CASSIPGTNRGDEQFF. CDR3 DNA sequence: TGTGCCAGCAGCATCCCAGGGACAAATCGCGGCGATGAGCAGTTCTTC. This chain uses TRBV9 with TRBJ2-1; the D gene is possibly TRBD1 (6 bases). The ends were cut back, 4 bases at V and 8 bases at J, with 22 bases in the middle. Germline assignment: CDR1 SGDLS and CDR2 YYNGEE. CDR3 length equals 16 residues.

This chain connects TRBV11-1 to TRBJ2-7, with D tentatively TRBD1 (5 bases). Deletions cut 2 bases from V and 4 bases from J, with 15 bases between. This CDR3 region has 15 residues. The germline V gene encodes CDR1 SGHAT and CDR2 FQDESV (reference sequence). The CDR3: CASSLSETEIYEQYF. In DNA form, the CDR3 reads TGTGCCAGCAGCTTATCGGAGACAGAGATATACGAGCAGTACTTC. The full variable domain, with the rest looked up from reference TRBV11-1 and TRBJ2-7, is EAEVAQSPRYKITEKSQAVAFWCDPISGHATLYWYRQILGQGPELLVQFQDESVVDDSQLPKDRFSAERLKGVDSTLKIQPAELGDSAMYLCASSLSETEIYEQYFGPGTRLTVT.

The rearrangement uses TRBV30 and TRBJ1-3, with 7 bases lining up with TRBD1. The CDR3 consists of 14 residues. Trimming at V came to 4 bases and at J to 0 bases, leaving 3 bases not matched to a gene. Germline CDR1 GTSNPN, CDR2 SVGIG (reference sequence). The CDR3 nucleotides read TGTGCCTGGAACAGGGGACTCTCTGGAAACACCATATATTTT. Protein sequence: CAWNRGLSGNTIYF.

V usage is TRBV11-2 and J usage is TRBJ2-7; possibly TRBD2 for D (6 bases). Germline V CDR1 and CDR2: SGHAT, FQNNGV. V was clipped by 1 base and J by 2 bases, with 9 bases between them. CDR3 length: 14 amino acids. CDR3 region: CASSLAGGTYEQYF. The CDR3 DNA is TGTGCCAGCAGCTTAGCTGGAGGGACCTACGAGCAGTACTTC.

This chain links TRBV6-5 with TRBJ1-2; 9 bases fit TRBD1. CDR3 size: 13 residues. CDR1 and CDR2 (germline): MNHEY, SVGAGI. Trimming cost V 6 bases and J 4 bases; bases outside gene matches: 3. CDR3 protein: CASRDRGGYGYTF. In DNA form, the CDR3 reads TGTGCCAGCAGGGACAGGGGTGGCTATGGCTACACCTTC.

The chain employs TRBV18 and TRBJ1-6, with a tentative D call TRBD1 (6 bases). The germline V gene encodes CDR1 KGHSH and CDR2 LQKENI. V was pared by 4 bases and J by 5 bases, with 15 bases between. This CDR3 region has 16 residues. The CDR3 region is CASSLSAGVDNSPLHF. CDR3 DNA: TGTGCCAGCTCACTCTCGGCAGGGGTGGATAATTCACCCCTCCACTTT.

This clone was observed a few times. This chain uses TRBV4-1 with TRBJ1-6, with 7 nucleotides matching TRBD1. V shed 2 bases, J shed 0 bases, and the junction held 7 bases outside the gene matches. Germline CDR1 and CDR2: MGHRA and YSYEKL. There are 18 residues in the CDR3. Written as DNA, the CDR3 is TGCGCCAGCAGCCAATATACAGGGGACATCTCCTATAATTCACCCCTCCACTTT. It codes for CASSQYTGDISYNSPLHF.

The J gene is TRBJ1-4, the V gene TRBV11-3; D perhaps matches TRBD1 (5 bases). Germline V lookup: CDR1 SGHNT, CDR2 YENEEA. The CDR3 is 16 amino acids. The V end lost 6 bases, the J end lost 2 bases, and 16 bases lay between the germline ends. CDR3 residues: CASSFDRFLTNEKLFF. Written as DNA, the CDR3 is TGTGCCAGCAGTTTCGACAGATTCTTGACTAATGAAAAACTGTTTTTT.

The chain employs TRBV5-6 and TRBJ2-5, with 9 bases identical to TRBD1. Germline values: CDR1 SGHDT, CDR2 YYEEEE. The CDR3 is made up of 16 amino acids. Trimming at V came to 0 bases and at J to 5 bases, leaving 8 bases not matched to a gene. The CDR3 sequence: CASSLAPGQGRETQYF. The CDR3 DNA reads TGTGCCAGCAGCTTGGCCCCGGGACAGGGACGGGAGACCCAGTACTTC.

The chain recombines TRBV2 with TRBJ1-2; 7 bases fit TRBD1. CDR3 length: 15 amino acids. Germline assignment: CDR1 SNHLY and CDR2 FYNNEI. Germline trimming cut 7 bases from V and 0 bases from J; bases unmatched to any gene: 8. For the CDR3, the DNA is TGTGCCAGCACCGAAGGGCAGGGGGCTAACTATGGCTACACCTTC. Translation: CASTEGQGANYGYTF.

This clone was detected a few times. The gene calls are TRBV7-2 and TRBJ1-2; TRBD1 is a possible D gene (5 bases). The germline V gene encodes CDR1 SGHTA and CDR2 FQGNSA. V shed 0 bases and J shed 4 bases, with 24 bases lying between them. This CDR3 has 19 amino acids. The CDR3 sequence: CASSLAPGLPGRGGYGYTF. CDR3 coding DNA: TGTGCCAGCAGCTTAGCTCCGGGTCTTCCCGGCCGCGGGGGCTATGGCTACACCTTC.

CDR3 sequence (DNA): TGTGCCAGCAGTGAAGGACAGGGAAGAAATTCACCCCTCCACTTT. It is translated as CASSEGQGRNSPLHF. The rearrangement links TRBV6-1 to TRBJ1-6; 7 bases agree with TRBD1. CDR3 length: 15 amino acids. V trimming: 1 base; J trimming: 7 bases; junction bases outside the gene matches: 4. CDR1 and CDR2 from the germline V gene are MNHNS and SASEGT.

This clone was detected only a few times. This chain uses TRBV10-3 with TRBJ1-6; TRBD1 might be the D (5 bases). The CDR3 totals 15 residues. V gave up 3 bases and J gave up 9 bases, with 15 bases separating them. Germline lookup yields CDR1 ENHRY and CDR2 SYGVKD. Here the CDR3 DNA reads TGTGCCATCAGTGATATTTTCAGGGAGGGTTCACCCCTCCACTTT. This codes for CAISDIFREGSPLHF.

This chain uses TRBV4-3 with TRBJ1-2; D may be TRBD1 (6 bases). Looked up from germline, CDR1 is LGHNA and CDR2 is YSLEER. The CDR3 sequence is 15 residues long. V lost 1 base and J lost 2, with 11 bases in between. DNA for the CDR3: TGCGCCAGCAGCCAAGCTATCGGACAGAACTATGGCTACACCTTC. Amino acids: CASSQAIGQNYGYTF.

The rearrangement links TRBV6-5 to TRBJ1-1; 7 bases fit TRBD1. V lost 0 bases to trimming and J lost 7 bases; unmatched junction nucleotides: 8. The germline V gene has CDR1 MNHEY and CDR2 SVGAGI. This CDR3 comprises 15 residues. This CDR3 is CASSYSNRGRGEAFF. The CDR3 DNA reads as TGTGCCAGCAGTTACTCGAACAGGGGAAGAGGTGAAGCTTTCTTT.

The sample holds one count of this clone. The CDR3 region has the DNA TGTGCCAGCAGCTTAGCAGGGGTTTGGACTGAAGCTTTCTTT. It translates to CASSLAGVWTEAFF. The J gene is TRBJ1-1, the V gene TRBV11-2, with TRBD1 as a possible D gene (6 bases). Per the germline V gene, CDR1 is SGHAT and CDR2 is FQNNGV. CDR3 length: 14 amino acids. The V and J ends lost 1 base and 5 bases respectively, with 11 bases between them.